This T cell receptor (beta chain) appears in the sequencing data of a study of T cell clones after liver transplantation. In the study overall: Immunosuppression withdrawal was tried within 2 years after liver transplantation in this trial. Three of eight recipients were HCV-positive; others had non-autoimmune, non-viral indications. Pre-transplant mixed lymphocyte reactions yielded third-party-reactive TCRbeta sequences as comparators for graft-donor-reactive sequences.

Germline V lookup: CDR1 SEHNR, CDR2 FQNEAQ (reference sequence). CDR3 length: 15 amino acids. J gave up 4 bases and V 5 bases, and 7 bases lay outside the gene matches. The assay was immunoSEQ multiplex PCR, and TCRdb's table has in-frame clones only and misses some. The table has tens of thousands of clones, 80% to 95% seen once. On this clone itself: What it binds is not known.

Broader study findings: Low donor cell numbers restricted donor-reactive repertoire measurement in a couple of subjects.

V is TRBV7-9 and J is TRBJ1-3, with 8 bases matching TRBD1. This TCR derives from a human patient who received a liver transplant. Some T cells may originate from the graft donor. Material: CD4+ T cells from blood, obtained about 26 months after liver transplant. CDR3 amino acids: CASSNPGTGGNTIYF. The CDR3, as DNA: TGTGCCAGCAGCAACCCCGGGACAGGAGGAAACACCATATATTTT.